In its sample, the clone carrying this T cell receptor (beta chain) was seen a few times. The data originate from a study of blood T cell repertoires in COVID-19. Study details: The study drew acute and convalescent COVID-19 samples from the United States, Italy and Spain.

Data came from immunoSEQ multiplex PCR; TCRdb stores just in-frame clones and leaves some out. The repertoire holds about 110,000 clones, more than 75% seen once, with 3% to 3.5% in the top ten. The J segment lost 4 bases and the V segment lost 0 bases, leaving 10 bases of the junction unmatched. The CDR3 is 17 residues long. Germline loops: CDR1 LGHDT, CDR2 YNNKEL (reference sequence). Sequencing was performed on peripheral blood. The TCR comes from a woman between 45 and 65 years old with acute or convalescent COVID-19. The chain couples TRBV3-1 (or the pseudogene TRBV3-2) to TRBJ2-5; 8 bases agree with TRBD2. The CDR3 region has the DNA TGTGCCAGCAGCCAAGATGGGGCGGGAGGATCAGGAGAGACCCAGTACTTC. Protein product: CASSQDGAGGSGETQYF.